The 6 T cell receptor beta chains in this list originate from one sample, sequenced in a study of T-cell memory formation after mild COVID-19. TCRdb reprocessed the 5' RACE reads with MiXCR, giving one entry per CDR3 protein. The sample includes roughly 400,000 distinct CDR3 sequences, roughly 26% of them seen just once. The sequenced material came from PBMCs or a T cell subset sorted from them (not recorded which). The receptors stem from an adult woman who had mild COVID-19 (a few samples of this study predate the infection). Cell type and time point are not known.

A few counts support this clonotype. The chain has TRBV12-3 or TRBV12-4 and TRBJ2-6; no clear D gene. Between the trimmed V and J ends, which lost 3 bases and 2 bases, there was a span of 8 bases. CDR3 size: 15 residues. CDR3 amino acids: CASSFSGAGANVLTF. In DNA form, the CDR3 reads TGTGCCAGCAGTTTTTCGGGTGCTGGGGCCAACGTCCTGACTTTC.

This clonotype was seen only a few times. The chain is built from TRBV2 and TRBJ2-7; 11 bases are shared with TRBD1. CDR3 size: 15 residues. The trim removed 6 bases at V and 6 bases at J, leaving 10 bases unmatched. CDR1 and CDR2 from the germline V gene are SNHLY and FYNNEI. CDR3 sequence reads: CASRLRDRGTTEQYF. DNA of the CDR3: TGTGCCAGCAGGCTCCGGGACAGGGGGACTACCGAGCAGTACTTC.

This clonotype was picked up a small number of times. The chain couples TRBV11-2 to TRBJ2-1; D gene unclear. The CDR3 loop spans 18 amino acids. V was trimmed by 4 bases and J by 1 base, leaving 20 bases between them. CDR1 SGHAT and CDR2 FQNNGV come from the germline V gene. The CDR3 is CASSSYLLSERSYNEQFF. In DNA, the CDR3 is TGTGCCAGCAGCTCGTACTTACTATCCGAGCGATCCTACAATGAGCAGTTCTTC.

This chain uses TRBV24-1 with TRBJ1-5, with TRBD1 as a possible D gene (6 bases). V lost 5 bases to trimming and J lost 2 bases, with 9 bases between them. Germline CDR1 reads KGHDR; CDR2 reads SFDVKD. This CDR3 comprises 14 residues. The CDR3 DNA sequence: TGTGCCACCAGTGGTCGACAGGGCAATCAGCCCCAGCATTTT. Its translation: CATSGRQGNQPQHF.

The rearrangement joins TRBV11-2 to TRBJ2-5; D is ambiguous. The CDR3 runs 13 residues. Germline assignment: CDR1 SGHAT and CDR2 FQNNGV. Trimming took off 4 bases at V and 5 bases at J, with 11 bases between the two ends. The CDR3 is CASSSLSRETQYF. CDR3 DNA sequence: TGTGCCAGCAGCTCCCTGTCCCGGGAGACCCAGTACTTC.

This clonotype was seen at least ten times. The gene calls are TRBV27 and TRBJ2-1; D uncertain. The V gene lost 8 bases and the J gene lost 8 bases, with 10 bases spanning the gap. There are 11 residues in the CDR3. Germline V gene data show CDR1 as MNHEY and CDR2 as SMNVEV (reference sequence). The CDR3 DNA sequence: TGTGCCAGCTTCCAGAGGTATGAGCAGTTCTTC. Translating gives CASFQRYEQFF.